This TCR beta chain was sequenced for a study of blood T cell repertoires in COVID-19. The study counted Cohort 3 donors as recovered given two negative PCRs, clearance, or symptom resolution. Clones were sequenced by immunoSEQ multiplex PCR, and TCRdb holds only the in-frame ones, with some missing. The sample carries almost 500,000 clones, less than 90% recorded once. The sequencing sample was made of PBMCs or T cells enriched from blood (not recorded which). The sequence derives from a woman aged 55-70 years who had recovered from COVID-19.

In DNA, the CDR3 is TGTGCCAGTCGAGGACAGTCGTATAATTCACCCCTCCACTTT. This encodes CASRGQSYNSPLHF. The rearrangement joins TRBV19 to TRBJ1-6; D might be TRBD1 (6 bases). The CDR3 has 14 amino acids. Trimming cost V 8 bases and J 4 bases, with 12 bases left between them. Germline V lookup: CDR1 LNHDA, CDR2 SQIVND (reference sequence).